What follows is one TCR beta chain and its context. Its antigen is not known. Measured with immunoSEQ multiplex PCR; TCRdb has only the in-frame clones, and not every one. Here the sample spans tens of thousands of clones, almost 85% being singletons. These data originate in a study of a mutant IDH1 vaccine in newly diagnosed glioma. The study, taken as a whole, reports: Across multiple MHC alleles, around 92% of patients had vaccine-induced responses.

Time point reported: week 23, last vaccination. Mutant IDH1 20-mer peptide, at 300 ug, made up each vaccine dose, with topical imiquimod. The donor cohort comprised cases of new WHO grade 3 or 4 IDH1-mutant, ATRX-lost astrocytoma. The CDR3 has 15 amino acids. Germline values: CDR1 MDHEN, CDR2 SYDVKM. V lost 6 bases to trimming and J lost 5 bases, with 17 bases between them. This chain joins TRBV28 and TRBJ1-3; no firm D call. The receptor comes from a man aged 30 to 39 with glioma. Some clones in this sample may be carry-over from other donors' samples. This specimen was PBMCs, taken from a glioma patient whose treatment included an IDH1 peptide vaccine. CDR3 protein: CASSRGPWSRNTIYF. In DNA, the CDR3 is TGTGCCAGCAGCCGTGGGCCTTGGTCTCGAAACACCATATATTTT.